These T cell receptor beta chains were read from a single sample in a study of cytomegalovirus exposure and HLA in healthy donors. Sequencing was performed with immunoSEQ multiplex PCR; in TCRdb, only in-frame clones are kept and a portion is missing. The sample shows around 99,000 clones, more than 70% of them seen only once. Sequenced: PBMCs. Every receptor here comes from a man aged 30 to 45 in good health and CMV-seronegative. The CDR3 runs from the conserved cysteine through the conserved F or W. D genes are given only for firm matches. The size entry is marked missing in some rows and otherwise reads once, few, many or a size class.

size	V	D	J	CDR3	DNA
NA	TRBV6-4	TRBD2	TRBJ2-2	CASRRAGGSGELFF	TGTGCCAGCAGACGAGCGGGAGGGTCCGGGGAGCTGTTTTTT
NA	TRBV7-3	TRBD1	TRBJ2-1	CASSPGGPTGNEQFF	TGTGCCAGCAGCCCAGGGGGCCCTACGGGCAATGAGCAGTTCTTC
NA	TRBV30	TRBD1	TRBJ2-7	CAWSVGTGGFYEQYF	TGTGCCTGGAGTGTGGGGACAGGGGGCTTCTACGAGCAGTACTTC
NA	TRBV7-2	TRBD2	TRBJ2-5	CASSSPGLGPKGTQYF	TGTGCCAGCAGCTCGCCGGGACTAGGTCCGAAGGGGACCCAGTACTTC
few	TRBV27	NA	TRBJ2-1	CASSPILSGNSYNEQFF	TGTGCCAGCAGTCCTATATTGAGCGGAAACTCCTACAATGAGCAGTTCTTC
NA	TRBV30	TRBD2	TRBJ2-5	CAWSVRGLAGASETQYF	TGTGCCTGGAGTGTAAGGGGACTAGCGGGGGCGTCAGAGACCCAGTACTTC
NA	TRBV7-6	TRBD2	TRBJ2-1	CASSLVAGEGEQFF	TGTGCCAGCAGCTTAGTAGCGGGAGAGGGTGAGCAGTTCTTC
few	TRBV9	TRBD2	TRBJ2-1	CASSVRGLPLNEQFF	TGTGCCAGCAGCGTCCGGGGACTACCCCTAAATGAGCAGTTCTTC
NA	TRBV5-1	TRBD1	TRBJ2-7	CASCKQKGAYEQYF	TGCGCCAGTTGCAAGCAAAAGGGGGCATACGAGCAGTACTTC
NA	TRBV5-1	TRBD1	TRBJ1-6	CASSPGQDSSYNSPLHF	TGCGCCAGCAGCCCCGGACAGGACAGCTCCTATAATTCACCCCTCCACTTT
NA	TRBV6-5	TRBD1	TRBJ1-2	CASSSHRGQYGYTF	TGTGCCAGCAGTTCGCACAGGGGGCAATATGGCTACACCTTC
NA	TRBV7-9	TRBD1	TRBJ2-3	CASSDQGAFTDTQYF	TGTGCCAGCAGCGACCAGGGGGCCTTCACAGATACGCAGTATTTT
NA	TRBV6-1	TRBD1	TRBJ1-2	CASSFGQGGNYGYTF	TGTGCCAGCAGTTTTGGACAGGGGGGTAACTATGGCTACACCTTC
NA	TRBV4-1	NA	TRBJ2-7	CASSQSPLKTYEQYF	TGCGCCAGCAGCCAATCCCCCCTAAAAACCTACGAGCAGTACTTC
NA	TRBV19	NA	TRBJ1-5	CASSITRGGNQPQHF	TGTGCCAGTAGTATTACCAGGGGTGGCAATCAGCCCCAGCATTTT
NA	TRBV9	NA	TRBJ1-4	CASTRTPTNEKLFF	TGTGCCAGCACCCGGACACCTACTAATGAAAAACTGTTTTTT
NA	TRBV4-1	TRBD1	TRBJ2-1	CASSGDRGNEQFF	TGCGCCAGCAGTGGGGACAGGGGGAATGAGCAGTTCTTC
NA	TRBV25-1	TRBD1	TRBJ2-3	CASSRAGGLTDTQYF	TGTGCCAGCAGTCGCGCAGGGGGCCTTACAGATACGCAGTATTTT
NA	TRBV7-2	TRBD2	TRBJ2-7	CASSSTSGRYEQYF	TGTGCCAGCAGTTCGACTAGCGGGAGATACGAGCAGTACTTC
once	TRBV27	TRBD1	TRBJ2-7	CASNLDDRDRGRIAGVSPYEQYF	TGTGCCAGCAACCTAGACGACCGGGACAGGGGGCGAATCGCGGGGGTCTCGCCCTACGAGCAGTACTTC
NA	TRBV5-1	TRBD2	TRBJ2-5	CASRYGAGVQETQYF	TGCGCCAGCAGATACGGAGCGGGGGTACAAGAGACCCAGTACTTC
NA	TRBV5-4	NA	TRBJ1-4	CASSLQGTNEKLFF	TGTGCCAGCAGCTTGCAGGGAACTAATGAAAAACTGTTTTTT
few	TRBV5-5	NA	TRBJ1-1	CASSSRGGLYTEAFF	TGTGCCAGCAGCTCCCGGGGGGGGCTTTACACTGAAGCTTTCTTT
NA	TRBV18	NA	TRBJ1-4	CASSPRQSNEKLFF	TGTGCCAGCTCACCACGGCAGTCGAATGAAAAACTGTTTTTT
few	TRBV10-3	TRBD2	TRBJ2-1	CATGGGGLAAYNEQFF	TGTGCCACCGGGGGGGGAGGCCTAGCGGCCTACAATGAGCAGTTCTTC
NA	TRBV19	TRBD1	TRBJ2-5	CASSIPGQGDGETQYF	TGTGCCAGTAGTATACCAGGACAGGGGGATGGCGAGACCCAGTACTTC